The TCR beta chain described here comes from a study of cytomegalovirus exposure and HLA in healthy donors. Primers included in the PCR were 60 Vbeta and 13 Jbeta primers. TCRdb keeps only in-frame clones here, not all; method: immunoSEQ multiplex PCR. The sample comprises roughly 290,000 clones, 80% of which are singletons, and over 0.3% rests with the top ten. The sample was PBMCs. This receptor was taken from a girl aged 2-10 years in good health and CMV-seronegative.

The chain's CDR3 is CASSYSVGNYGYTF. DNA of the CDR3: TGTGCCAGCAGTTACAGCGTAGGTAACTATGGCTACACCTTC. The chain couples TRBV6-5 to TRBJ1-2, with D uncertain. V was trimmed by 2 bases and J by 1 base, leaving 8 bases between them. This CDR3 spans 14 amino acids. Germline CDR1 MNHEY, CDR2 SVGAGI.